This T cell receptor beta chain is from a study of post-analysis software for immune sequencing data. The study, taken as a whole, reports: TRBV segments more frequent in patients than in controls numbered several and included TRBV5-6, TRBV5-1 and TRBV20-1. Samples from one preparation batch, clustered by F measure, grouped strongly together. Controls showed significantly higher normalized Chao1 diversity than did multiple sclerosis patients.

Libraries were made from TCR beta cDNA, and they carried unique molecular identifiers. T cells, roughly 1 to 10 million of them, yielded about 500,000 cDNA molecules. One entry per CDR3 protein, called by TCRdb with MiXCR from the PCR reads. The sample gives fewer than 850,000 distinct CDR3 sequences, less than 35% of which show up once; more than 0.45% is in the top ten. The CDR3 totals 17 residues. Germline loops: CDR1 SGHRS, CDR2 YFSETQ. Trimming removed 0 bases from V and 5 bases from J; junction bases left unmatched: 5. In its sample, this clonotype was seen a few times. The antigen is unknown. V usage is TRBV5-1 and J usage is TRBJ2-3, with TRBD2 matching over 14 bases. The source is a girl aged 5-17 years with multiple sclerosis. The sequencing input was blood. CDR3 region: CASSLETSGGAGDTQYF. The CDR3 bases are TGCGCCAGCAGCTTGGAGACTAGCGGGGGGGCTGGAGATACGCAGTATTTT. The whole variable domain, filled in from reference TRBV5-1 and TRBJ2-3, reads KAGVTQTPRYLIKTRGQQVTLSCSPISGHRSVSWYQQTPGQGLQFLFEYFSETQRNKGNFPGRFSGRQFSNSRSEMNVSTLELGDSALYLCASSLETSGGAGDTQYFGPGTRLTVL.